Following are 10 T cell receptor beta chains from one sample sequenced in a study of cytomegalovirus exposure and HLA in healthy donors (dated by TCRdb to about 2017). Libraries were built with the immunoSEQ multiplex PCR assay. A mixture of 60 forward primers for TCR Vbeta segments and 13 reverse primers for TCR Jbeta segments was used in the multiplex PCR. The table comes from immuneACCESS by way of TCRdb, which keeps in-frame sequences with V and J called. Part of the clones is missing from these tables; in studies checked, under half for an unresolved V gene and the rest for unknown reasons. The sample table shows about 130,000 clones, and about 74% are seen once. The ten largest clones add up to roughly 7% of the sample. Sequences were obtained from PBMCs. Every receptor here comes from a male donor in good health and CMV-seronegative.

The V and J genes are TRBV5-8 and TRBJ2-5, with 7 bases that match TRBD1. Trimming removed 4 bases from V and 0 bases from J; junction bases left unmatched: 6. The CDR3 covers 15 residues. CDR1 and CDR2 from the germline V gene are SGHTS and YDEGEE. The CDR3 protein is CASSVDRLNQETQYF. The DNA for the CDR3 is TGTGCCAGCAGCGTGGACAGGCTGAACCAAGAGACCCAGTACTTC.

The chain couples TRBV5-1 to TRBJ2-1; D gene unclear. This CDR3 has 13 amino acids. V lost 0 bases, J lost 6 bases, and 7 bases lay in between. CDR1 SGHRS and CDR2 YFSETQ come from the germline V gene. The CDR3 is CASSLARGNEQFF. The CDR3 DNA follows: TGCGCCAGCAGCTTGGCCCGCGGCAATGAGCAGTTCTTC.

J is TRBJ2-1 and V is TRBV7-8; no reliable D call. Germline loops: CDR1 SGHVS, CDR2 FQNEAQ. V lost 5 bases and J lost 12, with 17 bases in between. CDR3 length: 13 amino acids. In DNA form, the CDR3 reads TGTGCCAGCAGCCCAAGCTTCACAAGAGGGCAGTTCTTC. Protein product: CASSPSFTRGQFF. The full variable domain, rest sourced from reference TRBV7-8 and TRBJ2-1, is GAGVSQSPRYKVAKRGQDVALRCDPISGHVSLFWYQQALGQGPEFLTYFQNEAQLDKSGLPSDRFFAERPEGSVSTLKIQRTQQEDSAVYLCASSPSFTRGQFFGPGTRLTVL.

The chain uses TRBV5-6 and TRBJ2-2; weak D call: TRBD2 (6 bases). The ends were cut back, 4 bases at V and 4 bases at J, with 17 bases in the middle. The CDR3 has 16 amino acids. CDR1 SGHDT and CDR2 YYEEEE come from the germline V gene. CDR3 sequence: CASSRGWESTTGELFF. DNA of the CDR3: TGTGCCAGCAGCCGGGGGTGGGAAAGTACCACCGGGGAGCTGTTTTTT.

The CDR3 reads CASSRQGSTGELFF. The CDR3 bases are TGTGCCAGCAGCCGACAGGGATCCACCGGGGAGCTGTTTTTT. V and J are TRBV2 and TRBJ2-2, with TRBD1 identical over 7 bases. Trimming removed 6 bases from V and 4 bases from J; junction bases left unmatched: 5. Germline loops: CDR1 SNHLY, CDR2 FYNNEI. This CDR3 contains 14 residues.

V and J are TRBV5-1 and TRBJ2-5; 10 nucleotides align to TRBD2. CDR3 length: 14 amino acids. Trimming removed 5 bases from V and 1 base from J; junction bases left unmatched: 2. Germline V lookup: CDR1 SGHRS, CDR2 YFSETQ. The CDR3 is CASSRTSGQETQYF. CDR3 sequence (DNA): TGCGCCAGCAGTCGGACTAGCGGCCAAGAGACCCAGTACTTC.

V and J are TRBV4-2 and TRBJ1-1; weak D call: TRBD1 (5 bases). This CDR3 contains 17 residues. The V gene lost 2 bases and the J gene lost 0 bases, with 16 bases spanning the gap. Germline V lookup: CDR1 LGHNA, CDR2 YNFKEQ. CDR3 residues: CASSQLGPTGMNTEAFF. The CDR3 coding sequence is TGTGCCAGCAGCCAATTAGGCCCCACAGGCATGAACACTGAAGCTTTCTTT.

The V and J genes are TRBV7-5 and TRBJ1-6; no DNA check was done on the table's D call, TRBD1. TRBV7-5 is designated a pseudogene. CDR3 size: 16 residues. The CDR3 loop is CARSLEGLSPNSPLHF. The CDR3 DNA follows: TGTGCCAGAAGCTTAGAGGGGCTTTCACCTAATTCACCCCTCCACTTT.

The chain links TRBV9 to TRBJ2-3; the D gene is possibly TRBD2 (6 bases). This CDR3 region has 17 residues. Trimming pared 2 bases from V and 2 bases from J, leaving 18 bases between. Germline CDR1 and CDR2: SGDLS and YYNGEE. Here the CDR3 DNA reads TGTGCCAGCAGCGTCTCCCTGGGGGGAGATATCACAGATACGCAGTATTTT. It codes for CASSVSLGGDITDTQYF.

This chain links TRBV7-3 with TRBJ1-1, with D hard to call. The CDR3 covers 14 residues. Germline CDR1 reads SGHTA; CDR2 reads FQGTGA. The V gene lost 2 bases and the J gene lost 1 base, with 8 bases spanning the gap. The CDR3 sequence: CASSLQRQNTEAFF. CDR3 DNA: TGTGCCAGCAGCTTACAGAGACAGAACACTGAAGCTTTCTTT.